Shown below are 28 T cell receptor beta chains from a single sample sequenced in a study of blood T cell repertoires in COVID-19. TCRdb's copy holds only in-frame clones and misses some; the assay was immunoSEQ multiplex PCR. The sample has roughly 240,000 clones, 85% to 90% seen once; the top ten hold around 0.85%. The sequenced sample was PBMCs or T cells enriched from blood (not recorded which). The receptors here all came from a man aged 50-59 years who had been exposed to COVID-19.

The chain employs TRBV18 and TRBJ2-2; D gene uncertain. With 2 bases removed from V and 0 bases from J, the gap between germline ends came to 10 bases. There are 16 residues in the CDR3. Germline V gene lookup returns CDR1 KGHSH and CDR2 LQKENI. The CDR3 nucleotides are TGTGCCAGCTCACCAAAGTCGGAGACGAACACCGGGGAGCTGTTTTTT. This gives the protein CASSPKSETNTGELFF.

This chain joins TRBV10-2 and TRBJ2-7; D is unresolved. The V gene lost 8 bases and the J gene lost 2 bases, with 16 bases spanning the gap. CDR1 is WSHSY and CDR2 is SAAADI in the germline V gene. This CDR3 is 14 amino acids long. The CDR3, as DNA: TGCGCCAGCGTCGGTCCAGGATTAACCTACGAGCAGTACTTC. It codes for CASVGPGLTYEQYF.

The chain has TRBV30 and TRBJ2-1; TRBD2 agrees at 12 bases. This CDR3 contains 15 residues. V shed 2 bases and J 9 bases; nucleotides not matched to a gene: 8. Looked up from germline, CDR1 is GTSNPN and CDR2 is SVGIG (reference sequence). CDR3 DNA sequence: TGTGCCTGGAGTTTACTAGCGGGGGGTGAAAGTGAGCAGTTCTTC. Translating gives CAWSLLAGGESEQFF.

V and J are TRBV4-1 and TRBJ2-1, with TRBD1 matching 11 bases. V was pared by 2 bases and J by 8 bases, with 5 bases of the junction left unmatched. Germline V gene data show CDR1 as MGHRA and CDR2 as YSYEKL. CDR3 length: 15 residues. CDR3 region: CASSQPRDRGYEQFF. DNA for the CDR3: TGCGCCAGCAGCCAACCTCGGGACAGGGGGTATGAGCAGTTCTTC.

This chain links TRBV24-1 with TRBJ1-2; no definite D call. The CDR3 covers 15 residues. V was shortened by 5 bases and J by 4 bases, with 16 bases between the two germline ends. Germline CDR1 KGHDR, CDR2 SFDVKD. CDR3 sequence reads: CATSASGTQVYGYTF. The CDR3 nucleotides read TGTGCCACCAGTGCGTCGGGTACCCAAGTCTATGGCTACACCTTC.

This clone was counted a single time. The chain links TRBV2 to TRBJ1-2; 7 nucleotides line up with TRBD1. The germline CDR1 and CDR2 sequences are SNHLY and FYNNEI. This CDR3 is built from 13 residues. The junction had 6 bases not matched to a gene; V was cut back by 7 bases and J by 4 bases. The CDR3 protein is CASIPGQIYGYTF. Here the CDR3 DNA reads TGTGCCAGCATCCCGGGACAGATCTATGGCTACACCTTC.

The chain recombines TRBV7-8 with TRBJ2-2, with 8 nucleotides matching TRBD1. The germline CDR1 and CDR2 sequences are SGHVS and FQNEAQ. V dropped 4 bases and J dropped 1; count of bases not matched to a gene: 11. The CDR3 sequence is 18 residues long. The CDR3 reads CASSWPGQAKVNTGELFF. CDR3 nucleotides: TGTGCCAGCAGCTGGCCGGGACAGGCTAAAGTGAACACCGGGGAGCTGTTTTTT.

The chain has TRBV24-1 and TRBJ2-2, with TRBD1 matching 9 bases. CDR1 and CDR2 from the germline V gene are KGHDR and SFDVKD. The CDR3 has 16 residues. V was clipped by 2 bases and J by 1 base; unmatched bases: 1. CDR3: CATSDSDRGNTGELFF. The CDR3, as DNA: TGTGCCACCAGTGATTCGGACAGGGGGAACACCGGGGAGCTGTTTTTT.

The chain links TRBV10-3 to TRBJ2-7; 7 bases align to TRBD2. Trimming removed 3 bases from V and 0 bases from J; junction bases left unmatched: 5. Germline V gene lookup returns CDR1 ENHRY and CDR2 SYGVKD. CDR3 length equals 15 residues. The CDR3: CAISEGAGSSYEQYV. The CDR3, as DNA: TGTGCCATCAGTGAAGGAGCGGGGAGCTCCTACGAGCAGTACGTC.

CDR3 region: CASSLDPRETQYF. CDR3 in DNA: TGCGCCAGCAGCTTGGATCCCCGGGAGACCCAGTACTTC. The rearrangement uses TRBV5-1 and TRBJ2-5; no firm D call. Germline loops: CDR1 SGHRS, CDR2 YFSETQ. The V end lost 0 bases, the J end lost 5 bases, and 8 bases lay between the germline ends. The CDR3 is 13 residues long.

The CDR3 protein is CASSLIGTGELFF. Written as DNA, the CDR3 is TGTGCCAGCAGCTTGATCGGCACCGGGGAGCTGTTTTTT. The chain carries TRBV5-4 and TRBJ2-2; D gene ambiguous. This CDR3 contains 13 residues. The V gene's germline CDR1 is SGHNT and CDR2 YYREEE (reference sequence). The V gene lost 1 base and the J gene lost 4 bases, with 5 bases spanning the gap. Supplemented by reference TRBV5-4 and TRBJ2-2, the full variable domain reads ETGVTQSPTHLIKTRGQQVTLRCSSQSGHNTVSWYQQALGQGPQFIFQYYREEENGRGNFPPRFSGLQFPNYSSELNVNALELDDSALYLCASSLIGTGELFFGEGSRLTVL.

The gene calls are TRBV30 and TRBJ2-7, with D hard to call. Per the germline V gene, CDR1 is GTSNPN and CDR2 is SVGIG (reference sequence). V was cut by 2 bases and J by 3 bases, with 8 bases left in between. The CDR3 totals 12 residues. Written as DNA, the CDR3 is TGTGCCTGGAGTAACAGTTTCTACGAGCAGTACTTC. Amino acids: CAWSNSFYEQYF.

The chain uses TRBV19 and TRBJ1-5, with 8 positions matching TRBD1. Germline V gene data show CDR1 as LNHDA and CDR2 as SQIVND (reference sequence). This CDR3 has 15 residues. V shed 7 bases, J shed 3 bases, and the junction held 8 bases outside the gene matches. The CDR3 here is CASKDRGEVNQPQHF. The CDR3 coding sequence is TGTGCCAGTAAAGACAGGGGAGAGGTCAATCAGCCCCAGCATTTT.

The chain has TRBV19 and TRBJ2-3; 8 nucleotides line up with TRBD1. V gave up 5 bases and J gave up 5 bases; unmatched junction bases: 6. CDR1 LNHDA and CDR2 SQIVND come from the germline V gene (reference sequence). The CDR3 is 14 amino acids. The CDR3, as DNA: TGTGCCAGTAGTCCCAGGACAGGGATAGATACGCAGTATTTT. It codes for CASSPRTGIDTQYF.

Written as DNA, the CDR3 is TGTGCCAGCACCCGGGACAGCCACACTGAAGCTTTCTTT. Amino acids: CASTRDSHTEAFF. This chain uses TRBV12-3 or TRBV12-4 with TRBJ1-1; TRBD1 matches 7 bases. This CDR3 region has 13 residues. V lost 7 bases and J lost 3; bases outside the gene matches: 5.

The genes are TRBV5-8 and TRBJ2-7; D is uncertain. Trimming took 3 bases from V and 1 from J, leaving 5 bases between them. CDR1 is SGHTS and CDR2 is YDEGEE in the germline V gene. The CDR3 contains 12 residues. The CDR3 sequence: CASSSASYEQYV. The CDR3 nucleotides are TGTGCCAGCAGCTCCGCGTCCTACGAGCAGTACGTC.

The chain employs TRBV19 and TRBJ1-2; D unclear. The V end lost 3 bases, the J end lost 6 bases, and 8 bases lay between the germline ends. The CDR3 is made up of 12 amino acids. Germline V gene lookup returns CDR1 LNHDA and CDR2 SQIVND (reference sequence). The DNA for the CDR3 is TGTGCCAGTAGTATTTTCGGGGATGGCTACACCTTC. It specifies CASSIFGDGYTF.

V usage is TRBV29-1 and J usage is TRBJ1-1; TRBD1 is a possible D gene (5 bases). The germline V and J ends were trimmed by 8 bases and 0 bases, with 13 bases remaining between them. The CDR3 is made up of 13 amino acids. Germline CDR1 reads SQVTM; CDR2 reads ANQGSEA. CDR3 sequence (DNA): TGCAGCCTTCAGGTACAGGTGAACACTGAAGCTTTCTTT. This codes for CSLQVQVNTEAFF.

The chain combines TRBV5-1 with TRBJ2-3; 15 nucleotides agree with TRBD2. The CDR3 has 18 residues. J was trimmed by 3 bases and V by 0 bases; bases with no gene match: 5. Germline V CDR1 and CDR2: SGHRS, YFSETQ. CDR3 DNA: TGCGCCAGCAGCTTGGGAGGACTAGCGGGGGGGCTGACAGATACGCAGTATTTT. Amino acid sequence: CASSLGGLAGGLTDTQYF.

The rearrangement uses TRBV2 and TRBJ1-5; 7 positions match TRBD1. The length of the CDR3 is 17 residues. In germline, CDR1 is SNHLY, CDR2 FYNNEI. V lost 6 bases to trimming and J lost 0 bases; unmatched junction nucleotides: 11. The CDR3 protein is CASRKTGDSDSNQPQHF. The CDR3 DNA sequence: TGTGCCAGCAGAAAAACGGGGGACAGCGATAGCAATCAGCCCCAGCATTTT.

The chain couples TRBV5-6 to TRBJ1-1, with D possibly TRBD1 on 6 matching bases. V shed 5 bases and J shed 3 bases, with 23 bases lying between them. There are 17 residues in the CDR3. The germline V gene has CDR1 SGHDT and CDR2 YYEEEE. CDR3 coding DNA: TGTGCCAGCAGTCCCAATCCACAGGGTTTGGCGGACACTGAAGCTTTCTTT. Translating it yields CASSPNPQGLADTEAFF.

The chain joins TRBV18 to TRBJ1-2, with 8 bases identical to TRBD1. The V gene's germline CDR1 is KGHSH and CDR2 LQKENI. J lost 8 bases, V lost 4 bases, and 9 bases had no gene match. The CDR3 spans 14 residues. The CDR3 coding sequence is TGTGCCAGCTCACAAACGGACAGGGATAGCGGCTACACCTTC. Translation gives CASSQTDRDSGYTF.

With respect to this clone: The sample carries other DNA sequences with the same CDR3. The genes are TRBV30 and TRBJ1-6, with TRBD1 as a possible D gene (6 bases). Per the germline V gene, CDR1 is GTSNPN and CDR2 is SVGIG (reference sequence). The CDR3 consists of 13 residues. Trimming shortened V by 0 bases and J by 10 bases, and 10 bases separated the two germline ends. The CDR3: CAWSVQGGSPLHF. The CDR3 DNA is TGTGCCTGGAGTGTACAAGGGGGATCACCCCTCCACTTT.

This chain links TRBV3-1 (or the pseudogene TRBV3-2) with TRBJ1-2; 7 bases match TRBD1. This CDR3 is 14 amino acids long. With V trimmed by 1 base and J by 8 bases, 7 bases remained unmatched. Germline-derived CDR1 and CDR2 are LGHDT and YNNKEL (reference sequence). This chain's CDR3 is CASSQGTTGDGYTF. DNA of the CDR3: TGTGCCAGCAGCCAAGGTACAACAGGGGACGGCTACACCTTC.

The chain uses TRBV7-9 and TRBJ1-4, with 7 nucleotides matching TRBD1. This CDR3 has 15 amino acids. Trimming at V came to 3 bases and at J to 5 bases, leaving 6 bases not matched to a gene. The germline V gene has CDR1 SEHNR and CDR2 FQNEAQ (reference sequence). DNA of the CDR3: TGTGCCAGCAGCTTCAGGGGGGCGCGCAATGAAAAACTGTTTTTT. Its protein product is CASSFRGARNEKLFF.

The chain uses TRBV30 and TRBJ1-5; 9 bases fit TRBD1. The CDR3 totals 13 residues. V lost 3 bases, J lost 5 bases, and 2 bases stayed unmatched. Germline CDR1 and CDR2: GTSNPN and SVGIG (reference sequence). The CDR3 protein is CAWRGQGHQPQHF. In nucleotides, the CDR3 is TGTGCCTGGAGAGGACAGGGGCATCAGCCCCAGCATTTT.

The chain employs TRBV29-1 and TRBJ1-5; 9 bases match TRBD1. The CDR3 has 14 residues. With V trimmed by 6 bases and J by 5 bases, 8 bases remained unmatched. Germline V gene lookup returns CDR1 SQVTM and CDR2 ANQGSEA. The CDR3 spells CSVGGQGWDQPQHF. The CDR3 DNA follows: TGCAGCGTCGGGGGACAGGGCTGGGATCAGCCCCAGCATTTT.

The chain combines TRBV5-1 with TRBJ1-1; D is ambiguous. This CDR3 has 16 amino acids. V dropped 0 bases and J dropped 1 base, with 13 bases sitting between them. CDR1 SGHRS and CDR2 YFSETQ come from the germline V gene. The CDR3 nucleotides read TGCGCCAGCAGCTTGGGGGCCAGATTATCGAACACTGAAGCTTTCTTT. As protein: CASSLGARLSNTEAFF. The full variable domain, rest sourced from reference TRBV5-1 and TRBJ1-1, is KAGVTQTPRYLIKTRGQQVTLSCSPISGHRSVSWYQQTPGQGLQFLFEYFSETQRNKGNFPGRFSGRQFSNSRSEMNVSTLELGDSALYLCASSLGARLSNTEAFFGQGTRLTVV.